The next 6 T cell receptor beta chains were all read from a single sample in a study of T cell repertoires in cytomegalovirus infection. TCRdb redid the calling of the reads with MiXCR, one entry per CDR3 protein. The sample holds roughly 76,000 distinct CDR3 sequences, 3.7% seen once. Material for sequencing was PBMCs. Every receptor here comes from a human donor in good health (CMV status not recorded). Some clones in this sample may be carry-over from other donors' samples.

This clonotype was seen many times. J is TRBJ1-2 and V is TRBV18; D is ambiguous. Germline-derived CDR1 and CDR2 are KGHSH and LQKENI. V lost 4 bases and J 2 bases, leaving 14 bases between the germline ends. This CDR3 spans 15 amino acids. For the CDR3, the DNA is TGTGCCAGCTCACTCGGACCGAGGCCCAACTATGGCTACACCTTC. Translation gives CASSLGPRPNYGYTF.

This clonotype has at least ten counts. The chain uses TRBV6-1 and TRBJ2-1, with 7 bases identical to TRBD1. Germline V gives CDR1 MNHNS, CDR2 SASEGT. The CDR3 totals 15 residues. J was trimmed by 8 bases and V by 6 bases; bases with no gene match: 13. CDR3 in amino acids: CASSLTGVKTDEQFF. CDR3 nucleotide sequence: TGTGCCAGCAGCCTAACAGGGGTCAAAACCGATGAGCAGTTCTTC.

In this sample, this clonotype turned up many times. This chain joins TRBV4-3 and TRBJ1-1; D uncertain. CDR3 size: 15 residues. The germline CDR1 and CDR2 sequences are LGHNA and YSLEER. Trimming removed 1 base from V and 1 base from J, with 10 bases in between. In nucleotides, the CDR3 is TGCGCCAGCAGCCAAGTGTTACCCCCGAACACTGAAGCTTTCTTT. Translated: CASSQVLPPNTEAFF.

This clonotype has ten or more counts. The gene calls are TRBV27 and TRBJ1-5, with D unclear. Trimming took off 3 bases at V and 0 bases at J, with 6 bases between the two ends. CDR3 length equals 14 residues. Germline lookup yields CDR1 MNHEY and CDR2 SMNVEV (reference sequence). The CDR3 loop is CASSFRSSNQPQHF. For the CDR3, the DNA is TGTGCCAGCAGTTTTAGGAGTAGCAATCAGCCCCAGCATTTT.

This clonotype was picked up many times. Written as DNA, the CDR3 is TGTGCCAGCAGTGAAGCAACAGGGGGCACTGAAGCTTTCTTT. As protein: CASSEATGGTEAFF. The gene calls are TRBV6-1 and TRBJ1-1; 8 nucleotides align to TRBD1. The CDR3 sequence is 14 residues long. Trimming cost V 0 bases and J 4 bases; bases outside gene matches: 1. Germline-derived CDR1 and CDR2 are MNHNS and SASEGT.

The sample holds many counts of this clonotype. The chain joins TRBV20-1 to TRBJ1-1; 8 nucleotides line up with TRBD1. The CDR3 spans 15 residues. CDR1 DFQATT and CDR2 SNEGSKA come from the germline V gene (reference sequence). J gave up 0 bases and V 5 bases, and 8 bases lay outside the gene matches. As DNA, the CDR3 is TGCAGTGCTGCTCAGGGGGCTCGCATGAACACTGAAGCTTTCTTT. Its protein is CSAAQGARMNTEAFF.